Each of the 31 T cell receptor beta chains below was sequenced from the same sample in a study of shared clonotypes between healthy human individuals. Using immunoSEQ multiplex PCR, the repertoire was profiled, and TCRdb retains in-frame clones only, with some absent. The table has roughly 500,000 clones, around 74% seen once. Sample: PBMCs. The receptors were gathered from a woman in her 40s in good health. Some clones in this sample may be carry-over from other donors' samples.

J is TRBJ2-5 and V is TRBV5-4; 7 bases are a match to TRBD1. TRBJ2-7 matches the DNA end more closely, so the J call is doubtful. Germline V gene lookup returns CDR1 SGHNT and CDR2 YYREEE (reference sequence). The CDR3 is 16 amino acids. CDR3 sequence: CASSLGGQAVAYEQYF. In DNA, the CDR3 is TGTGCCAGCAGCTTGGGAGGACAGGCTGTGGCCTACGAGCAGTACTTC.

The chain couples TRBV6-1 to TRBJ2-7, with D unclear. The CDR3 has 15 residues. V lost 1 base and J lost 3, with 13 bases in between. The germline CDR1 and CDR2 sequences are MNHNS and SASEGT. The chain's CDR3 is CASSEEKLQLYEQYF. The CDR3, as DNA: TGTGCCAGCAGTGAAGAAAAACTTCAGCTCTACGAGCAGTACTTC.

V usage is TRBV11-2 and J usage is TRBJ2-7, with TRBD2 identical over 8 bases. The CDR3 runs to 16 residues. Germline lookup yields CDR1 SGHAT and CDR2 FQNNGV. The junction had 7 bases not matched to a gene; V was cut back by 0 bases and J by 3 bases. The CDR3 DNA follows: TGTGCCAGCAGCTTAGATCTCCGGGAGGGGGTCTACGAGCAGTACTTC. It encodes CASSLDLREGVYEQYF.

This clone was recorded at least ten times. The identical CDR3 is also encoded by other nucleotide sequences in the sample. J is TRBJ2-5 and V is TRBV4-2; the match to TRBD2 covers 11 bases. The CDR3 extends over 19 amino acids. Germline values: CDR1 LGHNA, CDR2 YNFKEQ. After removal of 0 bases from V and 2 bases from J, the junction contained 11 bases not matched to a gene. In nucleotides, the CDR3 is TGTGCCAGCAGCCAAGATCGAGGGCTAGCGGGAGGTCGGCAAGAGACCCAGTACTTC. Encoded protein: CASSQDRGLAGGRQETQYF.

DNA of the CDR3: TGTGCCAGCAGTTCTAAGTGGCGGGAGGGCTTCGATGAGCAGTTCTTC. It translates to CASSSKWREGFDEQFF. J is TRBJ2-1 and V is TRBV27; 9 bases are a match to TRBD2. Germline values: CDR1 MNHEY, CDR2 SMNVEV (reference sequence). V dropped 4 bases and J dropped 8; count of bases not matched to a gene: 12. The CDR3 is 16 amino acids.

This CDR3 reads CASSVSEAGGTDTQYF. The CDR3 DNA is TGTGCCAGCAGCGTATCGGAGGCAGGGGGCACAGATACGCAGTATTTT. The chain couples TRBV9 to TRBJ2-3; tentatively, D is TRBD1 (6 bases). Trimming took off 1 base at V and 1 base at J, with 13 bases between the two ends. Germline CDR1 reads SGDLS; CDR2 reads YYNGEE. CDR3 length: 16 residues.

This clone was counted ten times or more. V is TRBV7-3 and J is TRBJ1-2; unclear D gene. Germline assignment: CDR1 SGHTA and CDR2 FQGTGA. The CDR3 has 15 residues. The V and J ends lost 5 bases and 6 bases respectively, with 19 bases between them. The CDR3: CASSTYPGRVDGYTF. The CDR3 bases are TGTGCCAGCAGCACTTACCCTGGCCGGGTGGATGGCTACACCTTC.

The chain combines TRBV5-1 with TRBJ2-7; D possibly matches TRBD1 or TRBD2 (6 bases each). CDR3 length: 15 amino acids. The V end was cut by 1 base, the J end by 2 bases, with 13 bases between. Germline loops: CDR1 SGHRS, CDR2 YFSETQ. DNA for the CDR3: TGCGCCAGCAGCTTGTTGGGGGGCAGGGCCTACGAGCAGTACTTC. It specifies CASSLLGGRAYEQYF.

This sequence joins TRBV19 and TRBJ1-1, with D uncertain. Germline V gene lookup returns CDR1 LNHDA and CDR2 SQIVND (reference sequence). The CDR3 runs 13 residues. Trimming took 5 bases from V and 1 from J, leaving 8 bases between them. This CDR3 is CASSLTGNTEAFF. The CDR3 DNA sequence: TGTGCCAGTAGTCTTACGGGGAACACTGAAGCTTTCTTT.

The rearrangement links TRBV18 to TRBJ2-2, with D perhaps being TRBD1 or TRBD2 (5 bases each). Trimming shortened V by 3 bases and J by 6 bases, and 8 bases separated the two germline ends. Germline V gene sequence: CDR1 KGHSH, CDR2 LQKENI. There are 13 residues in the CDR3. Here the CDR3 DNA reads TGTGCCAGCTCACCGGGGACGTCCGGGGAGCTGTTTTTT. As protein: CASSPGTSGELFF. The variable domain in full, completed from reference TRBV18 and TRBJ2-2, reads NAGVMQNPRHLVRRRGQEARLRCSPMKGHSHVYWYRQLPEEGLKFMVYLQKENIIDESGMPKERFSAEFPKEGPSILRIQQVVRGDSAAYFCASSPGTSGELFFGEGSRLTVL.

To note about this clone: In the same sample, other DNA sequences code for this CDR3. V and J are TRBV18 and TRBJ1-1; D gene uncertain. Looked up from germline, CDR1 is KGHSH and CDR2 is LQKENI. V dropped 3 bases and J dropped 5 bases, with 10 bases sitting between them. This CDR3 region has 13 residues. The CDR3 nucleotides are TGTGCCAGCTCACCCGGACGTGGTACTGAAGCTTTCTTT. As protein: CASSPGRGTEAFF.

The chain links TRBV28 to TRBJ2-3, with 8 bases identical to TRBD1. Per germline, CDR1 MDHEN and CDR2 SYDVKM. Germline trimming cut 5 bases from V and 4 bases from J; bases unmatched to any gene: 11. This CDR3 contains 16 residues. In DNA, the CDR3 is TGTGCCAGCAGTAAACCGGGACAGGTGTCCCCAGATACGCAGTATTTT. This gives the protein CASSKPGQVSPDTQYF.

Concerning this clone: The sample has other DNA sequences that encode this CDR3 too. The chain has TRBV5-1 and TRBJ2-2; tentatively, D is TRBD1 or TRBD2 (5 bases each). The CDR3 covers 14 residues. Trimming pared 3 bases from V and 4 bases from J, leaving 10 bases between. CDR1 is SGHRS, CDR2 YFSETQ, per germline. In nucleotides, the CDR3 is TGCGCCAGCAGCTCAGGGACGGGCACCGGGGAGCTGTTTTTT. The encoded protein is CASSSGTGTGELFF. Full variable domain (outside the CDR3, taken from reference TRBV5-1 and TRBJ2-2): KAGVTQTPRYLIKTRGQQVTLSCSPISGHRSVSWYQQTPGQGLQFLFEYFSETQRNKGNFPGRFSGRQFSNSRSEMNVSTLELGDSALYLCASSSGTGTGELFFGEGSRLTVL.

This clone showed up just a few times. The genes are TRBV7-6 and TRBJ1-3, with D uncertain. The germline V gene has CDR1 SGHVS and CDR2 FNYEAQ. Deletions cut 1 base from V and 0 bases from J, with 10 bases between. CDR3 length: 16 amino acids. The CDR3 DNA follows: TGTGCCAGCAGCTTAGTGCGGGTCCTCTCTGGAAACACCATATATTTT. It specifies CASSLVRVLSGNTIYF.

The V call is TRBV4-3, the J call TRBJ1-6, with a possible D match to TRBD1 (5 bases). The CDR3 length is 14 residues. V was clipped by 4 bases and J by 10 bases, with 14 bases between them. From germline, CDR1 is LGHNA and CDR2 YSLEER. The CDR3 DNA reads TGCGCCAGCAGCCGGGACTCCGGGGTCTCACCCCTCCACTTT. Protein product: CASSRDSGVSPLHF.

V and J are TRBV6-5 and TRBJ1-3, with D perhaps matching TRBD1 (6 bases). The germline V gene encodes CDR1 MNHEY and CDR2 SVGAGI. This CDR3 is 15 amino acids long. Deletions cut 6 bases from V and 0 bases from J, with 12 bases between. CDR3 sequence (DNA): TGTGCCAGCAGCCGAGGACAGCTCTCTGGAAACACCATATATTTT. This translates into CASSRGQLSGNTIYF.

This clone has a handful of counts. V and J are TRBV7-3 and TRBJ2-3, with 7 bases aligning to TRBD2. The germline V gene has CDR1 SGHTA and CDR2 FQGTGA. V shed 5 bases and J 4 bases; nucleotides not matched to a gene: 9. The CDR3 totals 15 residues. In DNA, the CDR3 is TGTGCCAGCAGCGCGTCGACTAGCAGGGCAGATACGCAGTATTTT. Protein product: CASSASTSRADTQYF.

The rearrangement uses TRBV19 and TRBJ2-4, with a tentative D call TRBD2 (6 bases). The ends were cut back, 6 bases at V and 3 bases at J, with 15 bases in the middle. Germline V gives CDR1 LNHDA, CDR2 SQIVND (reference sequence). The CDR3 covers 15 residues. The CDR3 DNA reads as TGTGCCAGTAGCAGCGCGGGGTACGACAAAAACATTCAGTACTTC. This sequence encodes CASSSAGYDKNIQYF.

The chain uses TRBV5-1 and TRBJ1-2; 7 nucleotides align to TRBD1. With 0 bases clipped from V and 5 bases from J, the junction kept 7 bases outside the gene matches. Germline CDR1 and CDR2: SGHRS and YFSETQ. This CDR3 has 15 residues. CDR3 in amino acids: CASSLGPGTAYGYTF. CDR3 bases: TGCGCCAGCAGCTTGGGACCCGGGACAGCATATGGCTACACCTTC. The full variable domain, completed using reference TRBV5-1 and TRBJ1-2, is KAGVTQTPRYLIKTRGQQVTLSCSPISGHRSVSWYQQTPGQGLQFLFEYFSETQRNKGNFPGRFSGRQFSNSRSEMNVSTLELGDSALYLCASSLGPGTAYGYTFGSGTRLTVV.

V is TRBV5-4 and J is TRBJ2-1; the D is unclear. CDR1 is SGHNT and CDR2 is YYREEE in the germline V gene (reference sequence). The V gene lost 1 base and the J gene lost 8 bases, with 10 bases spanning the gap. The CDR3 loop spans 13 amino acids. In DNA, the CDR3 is TGTGCCAGCAGCTTGAAAGGGTTCGATGAGCAGTTCTTC. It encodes CASSLKGFDEQFF.

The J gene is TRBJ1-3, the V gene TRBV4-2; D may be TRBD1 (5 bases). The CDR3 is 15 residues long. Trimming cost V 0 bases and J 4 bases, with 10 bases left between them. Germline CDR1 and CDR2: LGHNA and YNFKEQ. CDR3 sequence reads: CASSQEPRGGNTIYF. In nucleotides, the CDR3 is TGTGCCAGCAGCCAAGAGCCCCGGGGGGGAAACACCATATATTTT.

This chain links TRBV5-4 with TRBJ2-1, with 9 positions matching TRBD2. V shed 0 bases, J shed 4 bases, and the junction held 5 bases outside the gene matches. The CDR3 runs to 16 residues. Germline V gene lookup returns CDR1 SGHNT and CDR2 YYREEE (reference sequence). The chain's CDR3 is CASSLVGLAKYNEQFF. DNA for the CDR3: TGTGCCAGCAGCTTGGTTGGACTAGCGAAATACAATGAGCAGTTCTTC.

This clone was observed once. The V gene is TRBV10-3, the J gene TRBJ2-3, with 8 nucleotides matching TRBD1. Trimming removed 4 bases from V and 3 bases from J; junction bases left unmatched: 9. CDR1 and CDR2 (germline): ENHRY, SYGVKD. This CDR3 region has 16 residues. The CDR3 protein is CAISGTTGAGTDTQYF. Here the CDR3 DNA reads TGTGCCATCAGTGGAACGACAGGGGCGGGAACAGATACGCAGTATTTT.

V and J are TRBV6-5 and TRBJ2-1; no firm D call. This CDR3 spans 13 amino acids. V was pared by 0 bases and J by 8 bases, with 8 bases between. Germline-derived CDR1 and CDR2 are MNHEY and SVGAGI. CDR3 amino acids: CASSYSTRDEQFF. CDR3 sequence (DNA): TGTGCCAGCAGTTACTCGACCCGGGATGAGCAGTTCTTC.

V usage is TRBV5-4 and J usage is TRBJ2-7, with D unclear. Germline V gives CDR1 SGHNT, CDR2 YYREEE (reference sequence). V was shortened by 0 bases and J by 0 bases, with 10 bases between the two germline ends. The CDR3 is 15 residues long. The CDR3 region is CASSLDRAFSYEQYF. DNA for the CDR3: TGTGCCAGCAGCTTGGACCGAGCCTTCTCCTACGAGCAGTACTTC. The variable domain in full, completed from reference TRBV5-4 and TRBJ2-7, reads ETGVTQSPTHLIKTRGQQVTLRCSSQSGHNTVSWYQQALGQGPQFIFQYYREEENGRGNFPPRFSGLQFPNYSSELNVNALELDDSALYLCASSLDRAFSYEQYFGPGTRLTVT.

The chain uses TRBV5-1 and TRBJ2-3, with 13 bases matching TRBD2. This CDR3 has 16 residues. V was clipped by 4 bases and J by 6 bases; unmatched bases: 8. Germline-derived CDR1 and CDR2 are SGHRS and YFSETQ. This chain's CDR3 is CASSGGLAGVVDTQYF. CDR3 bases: TGCGCCAGCAGCGGAGGACTAGCGGGAGTCGTGGATACGCAGTATTTT.

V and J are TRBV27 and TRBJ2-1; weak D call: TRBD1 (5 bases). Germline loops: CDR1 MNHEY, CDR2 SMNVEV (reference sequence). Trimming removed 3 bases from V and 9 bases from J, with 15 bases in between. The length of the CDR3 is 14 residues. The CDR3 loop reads CASSLGRVPREQFF. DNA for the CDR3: TGTGCCAGCAGTTTGGGCAGGGTTCCGCGTGAGCAGTTCTTC.

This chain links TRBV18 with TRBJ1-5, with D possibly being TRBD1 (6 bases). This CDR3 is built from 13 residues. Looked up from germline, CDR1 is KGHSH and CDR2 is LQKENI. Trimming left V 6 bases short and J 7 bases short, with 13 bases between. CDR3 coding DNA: TGTGCCAGCTCGGGGGGGGGCGGCCAGCCCCAGCATTTT. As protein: CASSGGGGQPQHF.

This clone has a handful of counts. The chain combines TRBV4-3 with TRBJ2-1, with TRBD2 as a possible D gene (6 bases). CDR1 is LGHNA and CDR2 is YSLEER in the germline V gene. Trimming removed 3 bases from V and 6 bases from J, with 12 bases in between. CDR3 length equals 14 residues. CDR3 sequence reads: CASSQATRANEQFF. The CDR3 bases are TGCGCCAGCAGCCAGGCGACTAGGGCCAATGAGCAGTTCTTC.

The CDR3 nucleotides read TGTGCCAGCAGCTTAGGTTCTCATAGCTCCTACGAGCAGTACTTC. Amino acids: CASSLGSHSSYEQYF. The chain couples TRBV5-8 to TRBJ2-7; D not resolved. This CDR3 has 15 residues. Trimming stripped 2 bases from V and 0 bases from J, with 12 bases between. CDR1 and CDR2 (germline): SGHTS, YDEGEE. Full variable domain (outside the CDR3, taken from reference TRBV5-8 and TRBJ2-7): EAGVTQSPTHLIKTRGQQATLRCSPISGHTSVYWYQQALGLGLQFLLWYDEGEERNRGNFPPRFSGRQFPNYSSELNVNALELEDSALYLCASSLGSHSSYEQYFGPGTRLTVT.

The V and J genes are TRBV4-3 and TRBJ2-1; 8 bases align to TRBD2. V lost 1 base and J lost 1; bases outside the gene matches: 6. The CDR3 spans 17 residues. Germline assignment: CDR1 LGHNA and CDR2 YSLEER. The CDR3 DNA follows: TGCGCCAGCAGCCAAGTTGTCGGGAGGGGTTCCTACAATGAGCAGTTCTTC. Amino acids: CASSQVVGRGSYNEQFF.